This T cell receptor beta chain was profiled in a study of shared clonotypes between healthy human individuals. About the research overall: Donors had three CD4 naive, three CD4 memory, two CD8 naive and one CD8 memory plate apiece.

An approximately 200 ng quantity of DNA, 32,000 or so T cell genomes, went into the sorted-subset replicate PCRs. Repertoires were generated with immunoSEQ multiplex PCR, while TCRdb's copy carries only in-frame clones and drops some. This sample has a few million clones, with 85% to 95% found just once. Regarding this clone: Its matching antigen is unknown.

General study findings and limits: Naive CD4 clonotypes overlapped across a few donors at approximately 4.5%. Memory subsets generally showed smaller estimated richness than naive subsets did.

What was sequenced was naive CD4+ T cells from PBMCs. Subset noted: CD45RA+ positively selected. The TCR comes from a man aged 18 to 29 in good health. Some clones in this sample may be carry-over from other donors' samples.

CDR3 loop: CASSPPGGPDTQYF. For the CDR3, the DNA is TGTGCCAGCAGCCCCCCGGGGGGGCCAGATACGCAGTATTTT. This chain links TRBV11-3 with TRBJ2-3; 8 bases are a match to TRBD2. V trimming: 5 bases; J trimming: 4 bases; junction bases outside the gene matches: 5. This CDR3 has 14 amino acids. The germline CDR1 and CDR2 sequences are SGHNT and YENEEA.